This is a list of T cell receptor beta chains from one sample in a study of identical twins. TCRdb reprocessed the 5' RACE reads with MiXCR, giving one entry per CDR3 protein. The table has more than 600,000 distinct CDR3 sequences, about 20% seen once. These data were also filed under a second study, of T cells expressing NK-cell markers.

Specimen: PBMCs. The receptor source for this set is a young woman in good health. Both conserved end residues are part of each CDR3. The D gene is left open where the match is weak. Clone size, where shown, is once, few, many, or a class for clones that have expanded.

>15|NA|TRBV7-2|TRBJ2-7|few
CASSSDGGASYEQYF
TGTGCCAGCAGCTCAGATGGGGGGGCGAGTTACGAGCAGTACTTC
>15|TRBD2|TRBV12-3/TRBV12-4|TRBJ2-1|few
CASSSLRGGRNEQFF
TGTGCCAGCAGCTCCCTTAGGGGCGGGAGGAATGAGCAGTTCTTC
>15|TRBD2|TRBV6-1|TRBJ2-5|few
CASFSPGVGGETQYF
TGTGCCAGCTTCTCGCCGGGGGTGGGAGGGGAGACCCAGTACTTC
>12|NA|TRBV3-1|TRBJ2-5|NA
CASSQDMRTQYF
TGTGCCAGCAGCCAAGATATGAGGACCCAGTACTTC
>14|NA|TRBV7-6|TRBJ1-6|NA
CASSHGRESSPLHF
TGTGCCAGCAGCCACGGCAGGGAAAGTTCACCCCTCCACTTT
>13|TRBD1|TRBV29-1|TRBJ2-7|NA
CSVAPGQGTEQYF
TGCAGCGTTGCACCGGGACAGGGAACCGAGCAGTACTTC
>14|TRBD1|TRBV29-1|TRBJ2-7|few
CSVEGPGQRYEQYF
TGCAGCGTTGAAGGACCGGGACAGAGATACGAGCAGTACTTC
>13|TRBD1|TRBV19|TRBJ1-2|NA
CASRGQGGSGYTF
TGTGCCAGTAGGGGACAGGGCGGGAGCGGCTACACCTTC
>13|NA|TRBV3-1|TRBJ1-5|few
CASSIREGQPQHF
TGTGCCAGCAGCATCAGGGAGGGTCAGCCCCAGCATTTT
>10|NA|TRBV29-1|TRBJ1-1|few
CSVVSTEAFF
TGCAGCGTTGTTTCTACTGAAGCTTTCTTT
>14|NA|TRBV20-1|TRBJ1-6|many
CSARGGGGNSPLHF
TGCAGTGCTAGAGGGGGCGGGGGTAACTCACCCCTCCACTTT
>14|TRBD1|TRBV7-6|TRBJ1-2|NA
CASSPAPGQGVYTF
TGTGCCAGCAGCCCAGCACCGGGACAGGGGGTTTACACCTTC
>15|NA|TRBV27|TRBJ1-6|NA
CASSPTWSYNSPLHF
TGTGCCAGCAGTCCCACATGGTCCTATAATTCACCCCTCCACTTT
>12|NA|TRBV13|TRBJ2-1|NA
CASSPDRPFQFF
TGTGCCAGCAGCCCGGACAGACCGTTTCAGTTCTTC
>14|NA|TRBV18|TRBJ1-6|few
CASSSGGADSPLHF
TGTGCCAGCTCATCAGGCGGGGCGGACTCACCCCTCCACTTT
>15|TRBD2|TRBV20-1|TRBJ2-5|NA
CSAGPGLADVETQYF
TGCAGTGCTGGGCCGGGACTAGCGGATGTGGAGACCCAGTACTTC
>12|TRBD1|TRBV25-1|TRBJ1-2|few
CASMRQGGGYTF
TGTGCCAGCATGAGACAGGGGGGAGGCTACACCTTC
>16|NA|TRBV24-1|TRBJ2-3|few
CATSDADGTHTDTQYF
TGTGCCACCAGTGATGCAGACGGGACCCACACAGATACGCAGTATTTT
>16|TRBD2|TRBV9|TRBJ2-1|NA
CASSAGGGGTYNEQFF
TGTGCCAGCAGCGCGGGGGGCGGGGGGACCTACAATGAGCAGTTCTTC
>15|TRBD1|TRBV12-3/TRBV12-4|TRBJ1-5|few
CASTQGQGVGQPQHF
TGTGCCAGCACTCAGGGACAGGGGGTAGGGCAGCCCCAGCATTTT
>14|NA|TRBV12-3/TRBV12-4|TRBJ2-7|few
CASSSQGKRYEQYF
TGTGCCAGCAGTTCCCAGGGGAAACGTTACGAGCAGTACTTC
>20|NA|TRBV6-2/TRBV6-3|TRBJ2-1|NA
CASSYSISRVNPDNYNEQFF
TGTGCCAGCAGTTACTCGATAAGTAGGGTCAACCCTGACAATTACAATGAGCAGTTCTTC
>14|TRBD1|TRBV12-3/TRBV12-4|TRBJ1-1|many
CASTLTGANTEAFF
TGTGCCAGCACGTTGACAGGGGCGAACACTGAAGCTTTCTTT
>17|TRBD2|TRBV20-1|TRBJ2-3|few
CSARDLTSGTSTDTQYF
TGCAGTGCTAGAGATCTGACTAGCGGAACTAGCACAGATACGCAGTATTTT
>16|NA|TRBV7-9|TRBJ2-1|few
CASSLITGTRKNEQFF
TGTGCCAGCAGCTTAATTACGGGTACGAGGAAGAATGAGCAGTTCTTC
>13|TRBD1|TRBV29-1|TRBJ2-1|few
CSVHPATGGEQFF
TGCAGCGTTCATCCCGCGACAGGGGGAGAGCAGTTCTTC
>12|NA|TRBV20-1|TRBJ1-2|NA
CSTRTAGYGYTF
TGCAGTACAAGGACAGCGGGGTATGGCTACACCTTC
>15|NA|TRBV6-1|TRBJ2-1|few
CASSDRSGVYNEQFF
TGTGCCAGCAGCGACCGTAGTGGGGTCTACAATGAGCAGTTCTTC
>11|NA|TRBV6-1|TRBJ2-7|NA
CASTWGTEQYF
TGTGCCAGTACATGGGGAACGGAGCAGTACTTC
>13|NA|TRBV9|TRBJ1-1|few
CASKGEGDTEAFF
TGTGCCAGCAAAGGGGAGGGGGACACTGAAGCTTTCTTT
>14|TRBD1|TRBV15|TRBJ1-6|NA
CATWKQGRNSPLHF
TGTGCCACCTGGAAACAGGGGCGAAATTCACCCCTCCACTTT
>12|TRBD2|TRBV12-3/TRBV12-4|TRBJ2-1|NA
CASSQLAYEQFF
TGTGCCAGCAGCCAACTAGCGTATGAGCAGTTCTTC
>13|TRBD1|TRBV6-1|TRBJ2-7|NA
CASTQGAPYEQYF
TGTGCCAGCACGCAGGGGGCCCCCTACGAGCAGTACTTC
>13|NA|TRBV20-1|TRBJ1-1|many
CSASHSEATEAFF
TGCAGTGCTAGTCACAGCGAAGCCACTGAAGCTTTCTTT
>13|NA|TRBV9|TRBJ2-1|few
CASSPQISGEQFF
TGTGCCAGCAGCCCTCAGATCTCTGGTGAGCAGTTCTTC
>13|NA|TRBV7-6|TRBJ1-6|few
CASSLGHNSPLHF
TGTGCCAGCAGCTTAGGACATAATTCACCCCTCCACTTT
>15|TRBD2|TRBV7-9|TRBJ2-3|many
CASSMGSGMSDTQYF
TGTGCCAGCAGCATGGGGAGCGGGATGTCGGATACGCAGTATTTT
>15|NA|TRBV19|TRBJ2-3|NA
CASSSNPRGTDTQYF
TGTGCCAGTAGTAGTAATCCAAGGGGCACAGATACGCAGTATTTT
>14|TRBD2|TRBV6-1|TRBJ2-1|NA
CASSGRGGYNEQFF
TGTGCCAGCAGTGGGCGGGGGGGGTACAATGAGCAGTTCTTC
>16|NA|TRBV5-1|TRBJ2-7|once
CASSTSPAVSVVEQYF
TGCGCCAGCAGCACGTCACCCGCAGTTTCTGTCGTCGAGCAGTACTTC
>15|TRBD2|TRBV12-3/TRBV12-4|TRBJ2-1|once
CASSVGTSGSHEQFF
TGTGCCAGCAGTGTGGGGACTAGCGGGAGTCATGAGCAGTTCTTC
>15|NA|TRBV2|TRBJ1-3|few
CASSYNSGPGNTIYF
TGTGCCAGCAGCTATAACAGCGGTCCTGGAAACACCATATATTTT
>13|NA|TRBV12-3/TRBV12-4|TRBJ1-2|NA
CASSLRGLRGYTF
TGTGCCAGCAGTTTACGGGGGCTCAGGGGCTACACCTTC
>12|NA|TRBV6-1|TRBJ2-2|NA
CAGLMSTGELFF
TGTGCCGGCTTGATGAGTACCGGGGAGCTGTTTTTT
>14|NA|TRBV27|TRBJ1-1|few
CASSWLQGRTEAFF
TGTGCCAGCAGTTGGTTGCAGGGGAGAACTGAAGCTTTCTTT
>15|NA|TRBV7-6|TRBJ1-1|NA
CASSLEGGVNTEAFF
TGTGCCAGCAGCTTAGAGGGGGGGGTGAACACTGAAGCTTTCTTT